Presented here are 14 T cell receptor beta chains from one specimen sequenced in a study of patients and donors after allogeneic stem cell transplantation. In TCRdb, the RT-PCR reads were re-called with MiXCR into one record per CDR3 protein. The data hold approximately 410,000 distinct CDR3 sequences, with roughly 17% observed a single time. Sequenced: blood, either unsorted or a sorted T cell fraction (not recorded which). The origin of the receptors is a human donor who was either an allogeneic HSCT recipient or a stem cell or donor lymphocyte infusion donor (not recorded which). It is not recorded whose cells these are; they may come from a transplant donor.

This clonotype was counted between two and nine times. V and J are TRBV4-3 and TRBJ1-3; D might be TRBD1 (6 bases). The germline CDR1 and CDR2 sequences are LGHNA and YSLEER. This CDR3 is 18 amino acids long. V was trimmed by 1 base and J by 4 bases, leaving 20 bases between them. CDR3 residues: CASSQGEGHHGSGNTIYF. In DNA, the CDR3 is TGCGCCAGCAGCCAAGGGGAGGGACACCACGGATCCGGAAACACCATATATTTT.

There are a few counts of this clonotype. The chain couples TRBV10-3 to TRBJ1-4; TRBD1 matches 10 bases. The germline gives CDR1 ENHRY, CDR2 SYGVKD. The CDR3 length is 17 residues. The V segment lost 0 bases and the J segment 8 bases; nucleotides outside the gene matches: 9. The CDR3 DNA reads TGTGCCATCAGTGAGTCGGGACAGGGGCTGCCTAGGGAAAAACTGTTTTTT. Encoded protein: CAISESGQGLPREKLFF.

As to this clonotype: A clone one base away is much larger, so this may be a read error. No conserved phenylalanine or tryptophan is present at the end of the CDR3, so a read error is the likely explanation. The V gene is TRBV5-4, the J gene TRBJ2-7; D not resolved. The germline V gene encodes CDR1 SGHNT and CDR2 YYREEE (reference sequence). V shed 2 bases and J shed 3 bases, with 9 bases lying between them. The CDR3 extends over 13 amino acids. In DNA, the CDR3 is TGTGCCAGCAGCTTTGATAGAGTCTACGAGCAGTACTCC. It is translated as CASSFDRVYEQYS.

The J gene is TRBJ1-1, the V gene TRBV20-1; TRBD1 aligns across 9 bases. Germline lookup yields CDR1 DFQATT and CDR2 SNEGSKA (reference sequence). The length of the CDR3 is 13 residues. The CDR3 spells CRQAGQGNTEAFF. CDR3 bases: TGCAGGCAGGCGGGACAGGGGAACACTGAAGCTTTCTTT.

This clonotype was seen at least ten times. The junction departs from the called germline gene at one end, perhaps through a read error. This chain joins TRBV20-1 and TRBJ1-1; 8 positions agree with TRBD1. The CDR3 is made up of 13 amino acids. Germline CDR1 is DFQATT and CDR2 is SNEGSKA (reference sequence). In nucleotides, the CDR3 is TGCAGTGCTGGAGACAGGGGAAACACTGAAGCTTTCTTT. As protein: CSAGDRGNTEAFF.

Only a few counts were recorded for this clonotype. This chain links TRBV4-3 with TRBJ2-3; D gene unclear. CDR1 is LGHNA, CDR2 YSLEER, per germline. V lost 4 bases to trimming and J lost 1 base, with 9 bases between them. The CDR3 spans 14 residues. The CDR3 region has the DNA TGCGCCAGCAGCCCGCAGAGCGGCACAGATACGCAGTATTTT. Translated: CASSPQSGTDTQYF.

This clonotype was detected only once. The J gene is TRBJ1-2, the V gene TRBV11-2; 7 nucleotides align to TRBD1. The CDR3 sequence is 16 residues long. Germline-derived CDR1 and CDR2 are SGHAT and FQNNGV. Losses at the gene ends were 5 bases for V and 4 bases for J; bases not matched to a gene: 13. The CDR3 protein is CASSNTDRKKGYGYTF. CDR3 coding DNA: TGTGCCAGCAGCAACACGGACAGGAAGAAGGGCTATGGCTACACCTTC.

The sample holds a few counts of this clonotype. The CDR3 protein is CASRRGRYNEQFF. In DNA, the CDR3 is TGTGCCAGCAGGCGCGGGAGGTACAATGAGCAGTTCTTC. The V and J genes are TRBV5-5 and TRBJ2-1; 8 nucleotides match TRBD2. Trimming took 5 bases from V and 4 from J; bases not matched to a gene: 2. The CDR3 covers 13 residues. The germline gives CDR1 SGHKS, CDR2 YYEKEE (reference sequence).

The gene calls are TRBV7-2 and TRBJ2-7, with TRBD1 matching 8 bases. The CDR3 spans 17 residues. Germline V gives CDR1 SGHTA, CDR2 FQGNSA. V dropped 1 base and J dropped 6; count of bases not matched to a gene: 14. CDR3 in amino acids: CASSLGGTRQGAIEQYF. CDR3 bases: TGTGCCAGCAGCTTAGGAGGTACTCGGCAGGGGGCGATCGAGCAGTACTTC.

In its sample, this clonotype was seen a few times. The rearrangement joins TRBV6-1 to TRBJ2-3; 9 positions match TRBD2. The CDR3 runs to 18 residues. The trim removed 0 bases at V and 6 bases at J, leaving 13 bases unmatched. Germline values: CDR1 MNHNS, CDR2 SASEGT. CDR3 in amino acids: CASSEAHPSGARGDTQYF. The CDR3 coding sequence is TGTGCCAGCAGTGAAGCCCATCCTAGCGGGGCACGTGGGGATACGCAGTATTTT.

This clonotype was seen more than once but under ten times. V gene TRBV4-1 combines with J gene TRBJ2-7, with TRBD2 matching 7 bases. Losses at the gene ends were 8 bases for V and 3 bases for J; bases not matched to a gene: 7. The CDR3 extends over 13 amino acids. Germline V gene sequence: CDR1 MGHRA, CDR2 YSYEKL. The CDR3 loop reads CASGRAGDYEQYF. For the CDR3, the DNA is TGCGCCAGCGGGAGGGCCGGAGACTACGAGCAGTACTTC.

The chain employs TRBV5-1 and TRBJ2-7; tentatively, D is TRBD1 or TRBD2 (5 bases each). The CDR3 has 13 residues. V shed 4 bases and J shed 2 bases, with 10 bases lying between them. Germline assignment: CDR1 SGHRS and CDR2 YFSETQ. CDR3: CASSRDGAYEQYF. The CDR3 DNA reads as TGCGCCAGCAGCAGGGACGGGGCCTACGAGCAGTACTTC.

The V and J genes are TRBV20-1 and TRBJ2-7; maybe TRBD2 (6 bases). V was trimmed by 6 bases and J by 0 bases, leaving 15 bases between them. Germline CDR1 and CDR2: DFQATT and SNEGSKA (reference sequence). This CDR3 region has 14 residues. For the CDR3, the DNA is TGCAGTGCCTCCTCGGGACTTAGCTCCTACGAGCAGTACTTC. Its protein product is CSASSGLSSYEQYF.

The chain couples TRBV6-1 to TRBJ1-3, with unresolved D. In germline, CDR1 is MNHNS, CDR2 SASEGT. V gave up 6 bases and J gave up 0 bases, with 9 bases separating them. The length of the CDR3 is 14 residues. CDR3 amino acids: CASSPYHSGNTIYF. In nucleotides, the CDR3 is TGTGCCAGCAGCCCCTACCACTCTGGAAACACCATATATTTT.